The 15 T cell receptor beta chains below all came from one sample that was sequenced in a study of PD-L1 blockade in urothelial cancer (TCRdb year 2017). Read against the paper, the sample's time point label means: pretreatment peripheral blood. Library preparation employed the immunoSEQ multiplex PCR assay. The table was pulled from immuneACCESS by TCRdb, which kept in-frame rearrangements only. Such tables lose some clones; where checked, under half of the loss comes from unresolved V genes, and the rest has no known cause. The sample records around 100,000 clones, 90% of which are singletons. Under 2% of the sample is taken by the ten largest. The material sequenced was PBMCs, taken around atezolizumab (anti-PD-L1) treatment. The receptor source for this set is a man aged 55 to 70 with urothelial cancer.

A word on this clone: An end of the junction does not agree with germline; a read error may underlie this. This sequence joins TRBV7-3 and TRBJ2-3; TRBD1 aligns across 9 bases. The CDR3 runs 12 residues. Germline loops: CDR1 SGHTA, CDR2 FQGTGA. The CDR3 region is CASSSQGAITHF. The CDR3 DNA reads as TGTGCCAGCAGCTCACAGGGGGCTATAACACATTTT.

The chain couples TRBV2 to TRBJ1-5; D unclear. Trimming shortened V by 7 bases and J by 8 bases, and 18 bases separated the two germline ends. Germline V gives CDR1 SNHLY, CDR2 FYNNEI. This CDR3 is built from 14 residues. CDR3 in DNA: TGTGCCAGCAATTCTGACCCAAACGGGGAGCCCCAGCATTTT. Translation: CASNSDPNGEPQHF.

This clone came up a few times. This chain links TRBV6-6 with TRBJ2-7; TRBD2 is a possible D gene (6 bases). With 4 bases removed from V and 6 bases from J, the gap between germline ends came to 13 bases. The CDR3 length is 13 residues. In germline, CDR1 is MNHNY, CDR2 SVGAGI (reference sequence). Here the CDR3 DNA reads TGTGCCAGCAGTTCGGCGGGGAATGGCGAGCAGTACTTC. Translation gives CASSSAGNGEQYF.

The CDR3 nucleotides are TGTGCCAGCAGCGTTAGGCAGGGCACAGATACGCAGTATTTT. Protein product: CASSVRQGTDTQYF. The chain has TRBV9 and TRBJ2-3; D not resolved. This CDR3 contains 14 residues. Germline V CDR1 and CDR2: SGDLS, YYNGEE. V lost 2 bases, J lost 1 base, and 8 bases lay in between.

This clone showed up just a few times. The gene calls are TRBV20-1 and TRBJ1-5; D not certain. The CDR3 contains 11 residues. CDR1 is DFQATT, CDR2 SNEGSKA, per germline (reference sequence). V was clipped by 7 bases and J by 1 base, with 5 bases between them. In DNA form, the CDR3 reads TGCAGTGTAAAAAGCAATCAGCCCCAGCATTTT. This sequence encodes CSVKSNQPQHF.

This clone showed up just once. CDR3 DNA: TGTGCCAGCAGCCTAAGTCGTAATTCGGATACGCAGTATTTT. Translated, it gives CASSLSRNSDTQYF. The chain joins TRBV7-9 to TRBJ2-3; D is ambiguous. CDR3 size: 14 residues. The germline V gene has CDR1 SEHNR and CDR2 FQNEAQ (reference sequence). Between the trimmed V and J ends, which lost 5 bases and 6 bases, there was a span of 15 bases. The whole variable domain, filled in from reference TRBV7-9 and TRBJ2-3, reads DTGVSQNPRHKITKRGQNVTFRCDPISEHNRLYWYRQTLGQGPEFLTYFQNEAQLEKSRLLSDRFSAERPKGSFSTLEIQRTEQGDSAMYLCASSLSRNSDTQYFGPGTRLTVL.

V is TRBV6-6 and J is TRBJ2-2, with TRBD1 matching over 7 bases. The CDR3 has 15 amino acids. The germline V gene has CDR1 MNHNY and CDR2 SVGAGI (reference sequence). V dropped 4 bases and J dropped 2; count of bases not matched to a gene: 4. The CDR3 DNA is TGTGCCAGCAGTTCCGGGACAGCAAACACCGGGGAGCTGTTTTTT. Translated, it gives CASSSGTANTGELFF.

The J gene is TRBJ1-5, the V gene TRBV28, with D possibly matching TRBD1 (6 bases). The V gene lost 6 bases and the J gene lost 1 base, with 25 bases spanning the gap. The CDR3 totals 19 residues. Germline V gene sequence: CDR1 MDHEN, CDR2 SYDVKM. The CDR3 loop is CASRIQGELEYGSNQPQHF. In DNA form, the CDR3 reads TGTGCCAGCAGAATACAGGGAGAATTAGAGTATGGGAGCAATCAGCCCCAGCATTTT.

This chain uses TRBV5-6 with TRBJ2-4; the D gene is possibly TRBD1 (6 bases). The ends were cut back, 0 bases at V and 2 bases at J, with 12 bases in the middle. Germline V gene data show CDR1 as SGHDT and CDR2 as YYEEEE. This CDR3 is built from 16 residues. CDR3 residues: CASSLALGAPKNIQYF. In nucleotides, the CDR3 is TGTGCCAGCAGCTTGGCCTTGGGGGCGCCCAAAAACATTCAGTACTTC. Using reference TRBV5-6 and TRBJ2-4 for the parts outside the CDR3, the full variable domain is DAGVTQSPTHLIKTRGQQVTLRCSPKSGHDTVSWYQQALGQGPQFIFQYYEEEERQRGNFPDRFSGHQFPNYSSELNVNALLLGDSALYLCASSLALGAPKNIQYFGAGTRLSVL.

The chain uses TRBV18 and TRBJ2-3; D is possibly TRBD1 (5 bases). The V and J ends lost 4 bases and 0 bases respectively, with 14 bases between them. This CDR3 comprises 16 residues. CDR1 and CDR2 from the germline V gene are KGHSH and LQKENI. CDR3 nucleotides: TGTGCCAGCTCACTCGGACAAGACCTTAGCACAGATACGCAGTATTTT. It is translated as CASSLGQDLSTDTQYF.

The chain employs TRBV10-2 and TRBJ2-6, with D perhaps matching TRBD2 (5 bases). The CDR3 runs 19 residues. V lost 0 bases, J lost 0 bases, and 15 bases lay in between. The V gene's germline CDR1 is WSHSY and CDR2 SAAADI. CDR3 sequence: CASSESRAGISSGANVLTF. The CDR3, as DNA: TGCGCCAGCAGTGAGTCGAGGGCAGGCATTAGCTCTGGGGCCAACGTCCTGACTTTC.

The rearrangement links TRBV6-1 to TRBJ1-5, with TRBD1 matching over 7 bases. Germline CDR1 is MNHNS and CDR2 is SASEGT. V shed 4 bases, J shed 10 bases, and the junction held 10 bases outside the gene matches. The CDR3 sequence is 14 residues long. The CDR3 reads CASSAGQGGVPQHF. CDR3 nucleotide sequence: TGTGCCAGCAGTGCCGGGCAGGGGGGTGTTCCCCAGCATTTT.

CDR3 region: CASSKPEETNYGYTF. CDR3 nucleotides: TGCGCCAGCAGCAAGCCTGAGGAAACGAACTATGGCTACACCTTC. The chain carries TRBV5-1 and TRBJ1-2; D is unresolved. Germline V lookup: CDR1 SGHRS, CDR2 YFSETQ. V lost 4 bases and J 2 bases, leaving 15 bases between the germline ends. The CDR3 is made up of 15 amino acids.

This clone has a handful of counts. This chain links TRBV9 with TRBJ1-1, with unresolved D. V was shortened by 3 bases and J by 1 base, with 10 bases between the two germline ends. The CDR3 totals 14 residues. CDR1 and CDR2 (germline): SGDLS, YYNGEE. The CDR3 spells CASSAGLTNTEAFF. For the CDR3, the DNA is TGTGCCAGCAGCGCCGGACTCACGAACACTGAAGCTTTCTTT.

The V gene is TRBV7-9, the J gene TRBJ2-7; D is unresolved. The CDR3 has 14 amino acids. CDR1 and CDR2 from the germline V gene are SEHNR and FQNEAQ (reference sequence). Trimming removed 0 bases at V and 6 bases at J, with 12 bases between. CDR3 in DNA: TGTGCCAGCAGCTTAGCGCTATCTGGTTTCGAGCAGTACTTC. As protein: CASSLALSGFEQYF.